This T cell receptor beta chain was sequenced for a study of CD8 T cells in Susac syndrome. Per the germline V gene, CDR1 is LNHDA and CDR2 is SQIVND (reference sequence). Trimming stripped 5 bases from V and 1 base from J, with 11 bases between. CDR3 size: 14 residues. Only a few counts were recorded for this clonotype. RNA was extracted with the RNeasy kit, and a quantity of roughly 0.5 to 1 ug was reverse transcribed using random hexamers. A multiplex approach, immunoSEQ multiplex PCR, amplified TCR beta CDR3 across 54 Vbeta and 13 Jbeta. TCRdb re-called the immunoSEQ multiplex PCR reads through MiXCR, storing one row per CDR3 protein. The sample has some 190,000 distinct CDR3 sequences; approximately 96% are singletons.

The sample consisted of CD4+ T cells from PBMCs. This sequence joins TRBV19 and TRBJ1-1, with unresolved D. The sequence came from a human donor with multiple sclerosis. The CDR3 region has the DNA TGTGCCAGTAGTCTCGGGCCTCGGAACACTGAAGCTTTCTTT. Amino acids: CASSLGPRNTEAFF.